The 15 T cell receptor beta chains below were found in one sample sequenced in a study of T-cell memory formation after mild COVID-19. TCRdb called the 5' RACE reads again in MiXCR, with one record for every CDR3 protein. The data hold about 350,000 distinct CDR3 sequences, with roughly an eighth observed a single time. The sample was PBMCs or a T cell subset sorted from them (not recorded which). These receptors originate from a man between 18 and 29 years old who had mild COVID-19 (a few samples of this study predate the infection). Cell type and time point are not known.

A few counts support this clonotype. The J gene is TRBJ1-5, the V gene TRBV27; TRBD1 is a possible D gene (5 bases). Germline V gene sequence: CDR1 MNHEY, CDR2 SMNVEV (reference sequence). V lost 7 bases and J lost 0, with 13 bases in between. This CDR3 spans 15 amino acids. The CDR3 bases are TGTGCCAGCACCCACTCGGGGGATAGCAATCAGCCCCAGCATTTT. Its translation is CASTHSGDSNQPQHF.

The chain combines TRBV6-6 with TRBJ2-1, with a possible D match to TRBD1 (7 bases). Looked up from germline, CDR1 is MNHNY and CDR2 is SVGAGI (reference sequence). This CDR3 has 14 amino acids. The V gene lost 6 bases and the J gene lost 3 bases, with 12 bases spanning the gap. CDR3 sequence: CASRAGGNYNEQFF. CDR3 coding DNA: TGTGCCAGCAGAGCAGGGGGGAACTACAATGAGCAGTTCTTC.

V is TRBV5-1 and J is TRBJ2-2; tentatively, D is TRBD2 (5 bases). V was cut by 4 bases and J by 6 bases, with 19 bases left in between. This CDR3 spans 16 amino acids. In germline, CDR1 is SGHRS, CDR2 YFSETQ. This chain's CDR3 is CASSASSRGFAGELFF. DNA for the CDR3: TGCGCCAGCAGCGCCTCTAGCAGAGGTTTCGCCGGGGAGCTGTTTTTT.

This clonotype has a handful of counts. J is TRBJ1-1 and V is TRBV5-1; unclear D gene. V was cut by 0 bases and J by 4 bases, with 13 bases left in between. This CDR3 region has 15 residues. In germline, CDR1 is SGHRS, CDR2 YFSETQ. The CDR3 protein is CASSLAGREGTEAFF. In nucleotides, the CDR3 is TGCGCCAGCAGCTTGGCCGGTCGGGAGGGCACTGAAGCTTTCTTT.

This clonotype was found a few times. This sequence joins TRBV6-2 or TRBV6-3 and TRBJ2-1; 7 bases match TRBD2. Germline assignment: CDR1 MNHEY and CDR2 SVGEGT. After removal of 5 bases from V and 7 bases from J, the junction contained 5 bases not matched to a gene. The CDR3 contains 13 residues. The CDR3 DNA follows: TGTGCCAGCAGTCCCTTCGGGGGGAATGAGCAGTTCTTC. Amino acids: CASSPFGGNEQFF.

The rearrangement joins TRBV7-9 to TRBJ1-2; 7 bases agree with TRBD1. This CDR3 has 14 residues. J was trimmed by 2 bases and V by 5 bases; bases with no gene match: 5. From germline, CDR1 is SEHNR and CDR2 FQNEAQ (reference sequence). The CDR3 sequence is CASSDDRANYGYTF. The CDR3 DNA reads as TGTGCCAGCAGCGATGACAGGGCAAACTATGGCTACACCTTC.

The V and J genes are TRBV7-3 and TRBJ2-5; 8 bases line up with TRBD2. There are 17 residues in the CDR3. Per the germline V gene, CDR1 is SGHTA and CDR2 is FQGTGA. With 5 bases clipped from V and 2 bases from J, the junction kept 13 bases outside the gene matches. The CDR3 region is CASSKGLGGVGQETQYF. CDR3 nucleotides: TGTGCCAGCAGCAAGGGACTAGGAGGGGTCGGGCAAGAGACCCAGTACTTC.

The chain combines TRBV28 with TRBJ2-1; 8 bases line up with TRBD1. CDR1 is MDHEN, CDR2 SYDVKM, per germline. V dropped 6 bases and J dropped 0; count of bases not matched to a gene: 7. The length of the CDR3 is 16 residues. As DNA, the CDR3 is TGTGCCAGCAGCTCGACAGGGGACGGCTCCTACAATGAGCAGTTCTTC. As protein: CASSSTGDGSYNEQFF.

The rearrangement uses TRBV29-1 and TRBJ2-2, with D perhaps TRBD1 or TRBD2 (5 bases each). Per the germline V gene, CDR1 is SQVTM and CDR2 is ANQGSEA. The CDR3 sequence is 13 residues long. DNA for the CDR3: TGCGGACTGGGGGAACCGAACACCGGGGAGCTGTTTTTT. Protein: CGLGEPNTGELFF.

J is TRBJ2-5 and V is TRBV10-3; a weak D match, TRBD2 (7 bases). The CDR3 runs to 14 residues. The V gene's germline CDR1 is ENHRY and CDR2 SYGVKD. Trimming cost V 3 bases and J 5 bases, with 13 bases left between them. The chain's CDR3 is CAISDAGAWETQYF. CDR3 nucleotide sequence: TGTGCCATCAGTGATGCGGGGGCCTGGGAGACCCAGTACTTC.

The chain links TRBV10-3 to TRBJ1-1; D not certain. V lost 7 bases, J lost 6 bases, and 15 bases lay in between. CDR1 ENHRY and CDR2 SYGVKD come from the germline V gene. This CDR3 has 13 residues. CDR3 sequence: CAIKGAINPEAFF. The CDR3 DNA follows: TGTGCCATCAAAGGCGCGATCAACCCTGAAGCTTTCTTT.

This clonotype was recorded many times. The CDR3: CASSFGRWGNTIYF. CDR3 coding DNA: TGTGCCAGCAGTTTTGGCAGATGGGGAAACACCATATATTTT. The chain has TRBV27 and TRBJ1-3; D is undetermined. The CDR3 loop spans 14 amino acids. V was pared by 3 bases and J by 4 bases, with 10 bases between. The germline CDR1 and CDR2 sequences are MNHEY and SMNVEV (reference sequence).

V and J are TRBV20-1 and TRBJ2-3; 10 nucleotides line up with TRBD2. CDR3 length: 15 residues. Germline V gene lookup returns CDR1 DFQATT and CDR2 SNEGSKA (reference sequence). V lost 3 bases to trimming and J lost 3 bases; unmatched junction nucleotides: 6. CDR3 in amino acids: CSASRERGGTDTQYF. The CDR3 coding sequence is TGCAGTGCTAGTAGAGAGCGGGGGGGGACAGATACGCAGTATTTT.

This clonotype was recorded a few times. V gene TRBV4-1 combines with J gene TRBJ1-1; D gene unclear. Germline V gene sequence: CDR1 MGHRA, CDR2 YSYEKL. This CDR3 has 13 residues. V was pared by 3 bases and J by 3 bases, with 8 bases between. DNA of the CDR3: TGCGCCAGCAGCCACAAGCCGGACACTGAAGCTTTCTTT. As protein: CASSHKPDTEAFF.

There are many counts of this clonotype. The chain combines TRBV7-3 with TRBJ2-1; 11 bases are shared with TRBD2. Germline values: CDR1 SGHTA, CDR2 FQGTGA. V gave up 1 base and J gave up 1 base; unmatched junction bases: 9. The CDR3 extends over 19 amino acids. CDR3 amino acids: CASSLRSLAGEVSYNEQFF. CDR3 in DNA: TGTGCCAGCAGCTTAAGGTCACTAGCGGGGGAAGTGTCCTACAATGAGCAGTTCTTC.